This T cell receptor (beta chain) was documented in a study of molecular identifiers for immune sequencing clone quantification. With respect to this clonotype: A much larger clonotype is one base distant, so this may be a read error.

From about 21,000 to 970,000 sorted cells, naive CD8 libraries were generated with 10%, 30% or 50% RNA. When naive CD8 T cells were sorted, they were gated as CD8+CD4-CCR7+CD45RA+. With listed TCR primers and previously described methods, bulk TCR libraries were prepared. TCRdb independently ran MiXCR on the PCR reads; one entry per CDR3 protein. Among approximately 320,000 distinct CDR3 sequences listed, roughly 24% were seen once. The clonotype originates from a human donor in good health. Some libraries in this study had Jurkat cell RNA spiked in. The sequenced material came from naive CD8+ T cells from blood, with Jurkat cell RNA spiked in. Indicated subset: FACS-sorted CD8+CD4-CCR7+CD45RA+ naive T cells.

CDR3 bases: TGTGCCTGGAGCCTGGACGAGACCCACGAGCAGTACTTC. Its protein product is CAWSLDETHEQYF. V and J are TRBV30 and TRBJ2-7, with D unresolved. Trimming pared 3 bases from V and 5 bases from J, leaving 14 bases between. The CDR3 length is 13 residues. The germline CDR1 and CDR2 sequences are GTSNPN and SVGIG (reference sequence).